This T cell receptor beta chain stems from a study of PD-L1 blockade in urothelial cancer. Study details: About 90% of the 29 patients were men who had bladder-origin urothelial cancer.

Profiling relied on immunoSEQ multiplex PCR, and the TCRdb table lists in-frame clones only, not all of them. The sample has about 25,000 clones; roughly 85% are singletons. The CDR3 contains 15 residues. The germline V gene has CDR1 SGHNT and CDR2 YENEEA. The J segment lost 1 base and the V segment lost 0 bases, leaving 3 bases of the junction unmatched. The time point was: peripheral blood 6 weeks after treatment start. The rearrangement links TRBV11-3 to TRBJ2-7; 7 positions agree with TRBD1. This receptor was obtained from an older man with urothelial cancer. The sample in question was PBMCs, obtained around atezolizumab (anti-PD-L1) treatment. The CDR3 loop reads CASSLEQGVSYEQYF. DNA of the CDR3: TGTGCCAGCAGCTTAGAGCAGGGGGTTTCCTACGAGCAGTACTTC.